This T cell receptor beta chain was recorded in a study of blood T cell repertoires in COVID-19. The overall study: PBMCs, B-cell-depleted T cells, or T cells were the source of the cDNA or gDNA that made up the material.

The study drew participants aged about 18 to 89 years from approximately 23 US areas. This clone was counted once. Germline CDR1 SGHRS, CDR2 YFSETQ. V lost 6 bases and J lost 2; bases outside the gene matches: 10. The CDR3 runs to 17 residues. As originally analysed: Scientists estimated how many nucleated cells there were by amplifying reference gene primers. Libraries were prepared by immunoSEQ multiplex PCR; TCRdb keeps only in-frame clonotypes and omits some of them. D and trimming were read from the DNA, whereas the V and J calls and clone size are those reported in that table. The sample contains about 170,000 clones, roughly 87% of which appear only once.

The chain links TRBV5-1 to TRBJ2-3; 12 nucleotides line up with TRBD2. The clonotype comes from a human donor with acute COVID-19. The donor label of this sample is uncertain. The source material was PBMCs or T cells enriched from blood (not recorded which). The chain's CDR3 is CASKRTSGVLATDTQYF. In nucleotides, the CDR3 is TGCGCCAGCAAACGGACTAGCGGGGTTTTGGCCACAGATACGCAGTATTTT.